This is a list of T cell receptor beta chains from one sample in a study of technical replicates of blood from a few donors. Some clones are missing from TCRdb's copy, which holds only in-frame ones; the method was immunoSEQ multiplex PCR. The repertoire includes around 74,000 clones, 65% to 90% of them detected once, and approximately 4.6% sits in the top ten. Material: PBMCs. These receptors all stem from a human donor in good health. Some clones in this sample may be carry-over from other donors' samples. Each CDR3 is given with its conserved first and last residue. Fields, in order: J gene, V gene, clone size, D gene, CDR3 DNA, CDR3 protein. D genes are given only for firm matches. Clone sizes are given selectively: once, few, many, or a class where the clone is expanded.

J: TRBJ2-7
V: TRBV5-6
size: -
D: TRBD2
DNA: TGTGCCAGCAGCTCTAGCGGGAGGGCCTATGACAAGCAGTACTTC
CDR3: CASSSSGRAYDKQYF

J: TRBJ1-5
V: TRBV7-9
size: -
D: -
DNA: TGTGCCAGCAGCTTAGGGTCCACAGAAAGCAATCAGCCCCAGCATTTT
CDR3: CASSLGSTESNQPQHF

J: TRBJ1-2
V: TRBV7-9
size: many
D: -
DNA: TGTGCCAGCAGCTTAACGGGAGGCTATGGCTACACCTTC
CDR3: CASSLTGGYGYTF

J: TRBJ2-6
V: TRBV11-2
size: -
D: TRBD1
DNA: TGTGCCAGCAGCCCCCGGACAGGTTTCTCTGGGGCCAACGTCCTGACTTTC
CDR3: CASSPRTGFSGANVLTF

J: TRBJ1-2
V: TRBV7-2
size: -
D: -
DNA: TGTGCCAGCAGCTTAGCGGTCAGGGACAAGGGCTCGGGAGGCTACACCTTC
CDR3: CASSLAVRDKGSGGYTF

J: TRBJ2-2
V: TRBV10-3
size: -
D: TRBD2
DNA: TGTGCCACCGGACTAGCGGGGGGGCAAACCGGGGAGCTGTTTTTT
CDR3: CATGLAGGQTGELFF

J: TRBJ2-4
V: TRBV2
size: -
D: TRBD2
DNA: TGTGCCGGGGGGGGACTAGCCAAAAACATTCAGTACTTC
CDR3: CAGGGLAKNIQYF

J: TRBJ1-5
V: TRBV18
size: -
D: -
DNA: TGTGCCAGCTCACCAGGGGGGAATCAGCCCCAGCATTTT
CDR3: CASSPGGNQPQHF

J: TRBJ1-1
V: TRBV25-1
size: -
D: -
DNA: TGTGCCAGCTGCGGGGCATATGAAGCTTTCTTT
CDR3: CASCGAYEAFF

J: TRBJ2-5
V: TRBV20-1
size: -
D: -
DNA: TGCAGTGCTACGACTGAGGAGACCCAGTACTTC
CDR3: CSATTEETQYF

J: TRBJ2-7
V: TRBV19
size: -
D: -
DNA: TGTGCCAGTAGTCCAGGGGCGTCCTACGAGCAGTACTTC
CDR3: CASSPGASYEQYF

J: TRBJ2-5
V: TRBV5-1
size: -
D: -
DNA: TGCGCCAGCAGCTTGGGGGGGGAGAGAGAGACCCAGTACTTC
CDR3: CASSLGGERETQYF

J: TRBJ2-7
V: TRBV9
size: -
D: TRBD2
DNA: TGTGCCAGCAGCGTAGGGACTAGCGGAGCCTACGAGCAGTACTTC
CDR3: CASSVGTSGAYEQYF

J: TRBJ2-6
V: TRBV4-3
size: -
D: TRBD1
DNA: TGCGCCAGCAGCCAAGGATCCGGACAGGGGGCGCTGGGCGCCAACGTCCTGACTTTC
CDR3: CASSQGSGQGALGANVLTF

J: TRBJ2-3
V: TRBV5-1
size: -
D: -
DNA: TGCGCCAGCGTGGGAGGAGTCACAGATACGCAGTATTTT
CDR3: CASVGGVTDTQYF

J: TRBJ1-1
V: TRBV5-1
size: -
D: -
DNA: TGCGCCAGCAGCCCCCCGACAGGAAAAGAAGGTGAAGCTTTCTTT
CDR3: CASSPPTGKEGEAFF

J: TRBJ2-1
V: TRBV4-1
size: -
D: TRBD2
DNA: TGCGCCAGCAGCCAAGATGAAGCGGGAGGGTACAATGAGCAGTTCTTC
CDR3: CASSQDEAGGYNEQFF

J: TRBJ1-1
V: TRBV5-1
size: few
D: TRBD1
DNA: TGCGCCAGCAGCTTCCGGACAGGGGACACTGAAGCTTTCTTT
CDR3: CASSFRTGDTEAFF

J: TRBJ2-7
V: TRBV7-2
size: -
D: TRBD2
DNA: TGTGCCAGCAGCTTAGTGGGAGCGGGGGGGCCCTACGAGCAGTACTTC
CDR3: CASSLVGAGGPYEQYF

J: TRBJ1-5
V: TRBV6-6
size: -
D: TRBD1
DNA: TGTGCCAGCAGTTTTTATAGGGACAGGGGTAATCAGCCCCAGCATTTT
CDR3: CASSFYRDRGNQPQHF

J: TRBJ1-4
V: TRBV13
size: -
D: -
DNA: TGTGCCAGCAGCTCTATGGTTGGGGGCACTAATGAAAAACTGTTTTTT
CDR3: CASSSMVGGTNEKLFF

J: TRBJ2-3
V: TRBV11-2
size: -
D: TRBD1
DNA: TGTGCCAGCAGCTGGGGGCAGGGGGACACAGATACGCAGTATTTT
CDR3: CASSWGQGDTDTQYF